In its sample, the clone carrying this TCR beta chain was seen many times. The junction had 5 bases not matched to a gene; V was cut back by 0 bases and J by 1 base. This CDR3 spans 17 amino acids. CDR1 is SGDLS and CDR2 is YYNGEE in the germline V gene. The data are from a study of Graves' ophthalmopathy and Graves' hyperthyroidism. RNA served as the template for amplifying TCR beta CDR3 regions. The workflow started with a first-round RT-PCR run with HTBI primers and then moved on to a second-round multiplex PCR. TCRdb recomputed calls from the multiplex PCR reads with MiXCR, one row per CDR3 protein. The data show 740,000 or so distinct CDR3 sequences, approximately 40% seen once. As diagnostic evidence, clinical symptoms, serum thyroxine, TRAb, thyroid ultrasound and orbital computed tomography were relied upon.

The sequence derives from an adult man with Graves' ophthalmopathy. The sequenced material came from peripheral blood. The chain links TRBV9 to TRBJ2-5; 11 bases are a match to TRBD2. The CDR3 DNA follows: TGTGCCAGCAGCGTAGAGGGGCTAGCGGGAGGCCAAGAGACCCAGTACTTC. Amino acid sequence: CASSVEGLAGGQETQYF.